Given below is one T cell receptor (beta chain) in context. What it binds is unknown. From CD4+ cells came CD45RA+ naive and CD45RA-negative memory subsets. The data are from a study of shared clonotypes between healthy human individuals. Repertoires were generated with immunoSEQ multiplex PCR, while TCRdb's copy carries only in-frame clones and drops some. Among over 1.4 million clones listed, about 96% were seen once. Findings and limits, study-wide: The naive CD4 repertoires of a few donors were compared, and approximately 4.5% of clonotypes were shared. Generally, naive subsets came out with larger estimated richness than memory subsets.

V gave up 1 base and J gave up 6 bases, with 8 bases separating them. This CDR3 spans 13 amino acids. The germline CDR1 and CDR2 sequences are LGHNA and YSLEER. The rearrangement uses TRBV4-3 and TRBJ2-3; unclear D gene. The sequence came from a young man in good health. What was sequenced was naive CD4+ T cells sorted from blood. Described subset: CD45RA+ positively selected. DNA of the CDR3: TGCGCCAGCAGCCAAGCTAGGCCGGATACGCAGTATTTT. Encoded protein: CASSQARPDTQYF.